The present TCR beta chain was sequenced within a study of blood T cell repertoires in COVID-19. Sequencing was performed with immunoSEQ multiplex PCR; in TCRdb, only in-frame clones are kept and a portion is missing. The sample records 52,000 or so clones, 85% to 90% being singletons. Sequenced sample: peripheral blood. The sequence was obtained from a man in his 60s with active COVID-19.

The CDR3 DNA follows: TGCGCCAGTAGACACCTGAACACTGAAGCTTTCTTT. Protein sequence: CASRHLNTEAFF. The chain carries TRBV5-1 and TRBJ1-1; D gene unclear. Per germline, CDR1 SGHRS and CDR2 YFSETQ. This CDR3 has 12 residues. The V end was cut by 8 bases, the J end by 0 bases, with 8 bases between.